These T cell receptor beta chains were read from a single sample in a study of vaccination effects on CD4 cells after COVID-19. These TCRs are of unknown antigen specificity. TCRdb keeps only in-frame clones here, not all; method: immunoSEQ multiplex PCR. The sample yields 65,000 to 95,000 clones, more than 60% seen once. This sample comprised CD4+ T cells from PBMCs cultured with HCoV-OC43 spike peptides, obtained after COVID-19 vaccination. These receptors all come from a human donor who received a COVID-19 vaccine. Both conserved end residues are part of each CDR3. D genes are given only for firm matches. Only some rows state a clone size, as once, few, many or a class for expanded clones.

once	.	TRBJ1-5	TRBV21-1	TGTGCCAGCAGCACACGTAACCGGGACGGTAGCAATCAGCCCCAGCATTTT	CASSTRNRDGSNQPQHF
.	.	TRBJ1-5	TRBV19	TGTGCCAGTAGTCAATCCGTAAATCAGCCCCAGCATTTT	CASSQSVNQPQHF
few	TRBD1	TRBJ1-6	TRBV19	TGTGCCAGTAAAGGGGGACAGGGGTTAAGATCACCCCTCCACTTT	CASKGGQGLRSPLHF
.	.	TRBJ1-5	TRBV5-6	TGTGCCAGCAGCTCGACCCGAGGGGGGGCGATCCCCAATCAGCCCCAGCATTTT	CASSSTRGGAIPNQPQHF
.	.	TRBJ2-2	TRBV7-3	TGTGCCAGCAGCTCCTACGCCGGGGCCGGGACCGGGGAGCTGTTTTTT	CASSSYAGAGTGELFF
.	.	TRBJ2-5	TRBV24-1	TGTGCCACCAGTGAACCCGGATCCCAAGAGACCCAGTACTTC	CATSEPGSQETQYF
.	.	TRBJ1-1	TRBV29-1	TGCAGCGTTGAATTTTTGGCAGAGGGTGAAGCTTTCTTT	CSVEFLAEGEAFF
.	.	TRBJ2-5	TRBV4-1	TGCGCCAGCAGCCAAGAGGCCCGGCAGCTAGAGACCCAGTACTTC	CASSQEARQLETQYF
.	.	TRBJ2-3	TRBV2	TGTGCCAGCAACCCCCTCCGGGGTACGCAGTATTTT	CASNPLRGTQYF
few	.	TRBJ2-5	TRBV6-6	TGTGCCAGCAAGGTGAGGGGCCAAGAGACCCAGTACTTC	CASKVRGQETQYF
.	.	TRBJ1-6	TRBV11-3	TGTGCCAGCAGCTTAGATTTCTTGTCACCCCTCCACTTT	CASSLDFLSPLHF
.	.	TRBJ2-1	TRBV6-4	TGTGCCAGCAGTGAAGGGCTAGCGTGGGGTGAGCAGTTCTTC	CASSEGLAWGEQFF
.	TRBD1	TRBJ1-1	TRBV9	TGTGCCAGCAGCGTAGTGACAGGGGTCACTGAAGCTTTCTTT	CASSVVTGVTEAFF
.	TRBD1	TRBJ2-2	TRBV5-1	TGCGCCAGCAGCTCCAGGGGGTTCGGAACCGGGGAGCTGTTTTTT	CASSSRGFGTGELFF
.	.	TRBJ1-3	TRBV6-5	TGTGCCAGCAGTTACTCGGGAGGGAGGTTAAACACCATATATTTT	CASSYSGGRLNTIYF
few	TRBD1	TRBJ2-3	TRBV3-1/TRBV3-2	TGTGCCAGCAGCTCGGACAGGACGGGGAGAGATACGCAGTATTTT	CASSSDRTGRDTQYF
.	TRBD2	TRBJ2-2	TRBV2	TGTGCCAGCAGTGGGGCTAGCGGGGGGACGAACACCGGGGAGCTGTTTTTT	CASSGASGGTNTGELFF
.	TRBD1	TRBJ2-4	TRBV30	TGTGCCTGGAGTGTTTCTAGAGTCACGACAGGGGGGGAAAACATTCAGTACTTC	CAWSVSRVTTGGENIQYF
.	.	TRBJ1-2	TRBV28	TGTGCCAGCAGTTACCTCCGGGGGGCGAGCTATGGCTACACCTTC	CASSYLRGASYGYTF
.	.	TRBJ2-1	TRBV10-2	TGCGCCAGCAGAGGGACTCTCCGCTCCAAGGAGGGCTCCTACAATGAGCAGTTCTTC	CASRGTLRSKEGSYNEQFF
.	.	TRBJ1-5	TRBV6-2/TRBV6-3	TGTGCCAGCAGTTACTGGAGTCGACAGCCCCAGCATTTT	CASSYWSRQPQHF
.	.	TRBJ1-5	TRBV4-1	TGCGCCAGCAGCCAAGAACAGGCCCCTAATCAGCCCCAGCATTTT	CASSQEQAPNQPQHF
.	.	TRBJ1-1	TRBV28	TGTGCCAGCAGTTTTAAGGTCCAGGTGAACACTGAAGCTTTCTTT	CASSFKVQVNTEAFF
few	.	TRBJ2-3	TRBV4-1	TGCGCCAGCAGCCAAGAGGGCACCAGCACAGATACGCAGTATTTT	CASSQEGTSTDTQYF
.	TRBD1	TRBJ2-2	TRBV18	TGTGCCAGCTCACCACTATGGGACAGGGGAACCGGGGAGCTGTTTTTT	CASSPLWDRGTGELFF
.	.	TRBJ2-3	TRBV4-2	TGTGCCAGCAGCCCGGGAGTGGGGGTTTCTCGGGGAGATACGCAGTATTTT	CASSPGVGVSRGDTQYF